This TCR beta chain was retrieved from a study of blood T cell repertoires in COVID-19. Study as a whole: The origin of the acute and convalescent COVID-19 samples was the United States, Italy and Spain. Sources were T cells, B-cell-depleted T cells, or PBMCs; the material itself was cDNA or gDNA.

Original processing methods: Amplification from reference gene primers served as the basis for estimated nucleated cell counts. The protocol was immunoSEQ multiplex PCR, while the TCRdb copy is restricted to in-frame clones and leaves out a portion. That table is the source of V, J and clone size, and D and trimming were worked out from the DNA. Of about 200,000 clones in the sample, approximately 80% are singletons; the top ten hold approximately 13%. This clone was seen only a few times. The CDR3 spans 15 residues. Germline V gives CDR1 SGHNT, CDR2 YYREEE (reference sequence). V shed 0 bases and J shed 3 bases, with 9 bases lying between them.

The chain recombines TRBV5-4 with TRBJ2-2; no reliable D call. The sequence was collected from a human donor in a cohort sampled during active COVID-19. The material sequenced was peripheral blood. CDR3 protein: CASSLGASHTGELFF. CDR3 bases: TGTGCCAGCAGCTTGGGGGCCTCCCACACCGGGGAGCTGTTTTTT.